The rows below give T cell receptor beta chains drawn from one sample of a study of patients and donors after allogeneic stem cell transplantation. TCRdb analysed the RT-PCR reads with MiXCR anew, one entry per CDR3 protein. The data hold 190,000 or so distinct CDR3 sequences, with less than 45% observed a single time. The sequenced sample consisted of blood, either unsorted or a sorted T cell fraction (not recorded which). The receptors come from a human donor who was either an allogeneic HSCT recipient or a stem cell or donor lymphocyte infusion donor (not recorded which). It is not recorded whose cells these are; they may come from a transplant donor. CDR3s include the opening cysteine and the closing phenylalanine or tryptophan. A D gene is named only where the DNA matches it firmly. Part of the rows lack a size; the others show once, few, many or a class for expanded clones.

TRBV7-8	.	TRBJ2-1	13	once	TGTGCCAGCTGCCAACTAGTTCGCGATGAGCAGTTCTTC	CASCQLVRDEQFF
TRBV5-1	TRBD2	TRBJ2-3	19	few	TGCGCCAGCAGCAGAACTAGCGGGAGGGCCCCCCCCACGACAGATACGCAGTATTTT	CASSRTSGRAPPTTDTQYF
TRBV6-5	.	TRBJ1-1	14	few	TGTGCCAGCGCCCGGGGGGGCGTGAACACTGAAGCTTTCTTT	CASARGGVNTEAFF
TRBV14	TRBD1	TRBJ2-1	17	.	TGTGCCAGCAGCCAAGGACGGGGGACAGGGGCATACAATGAGCAGTTCTTC	CASSQGRGTGAYNEQFF
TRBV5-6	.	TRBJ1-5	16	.	TGTGCCAGCAGCTTTGGTATTCCCGGGACAAATCAGCCCCAGCATTTT	CASSFGIPGTNQPQHF
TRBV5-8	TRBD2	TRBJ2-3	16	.	TGTGCCAGCAGCTTCCTAGCGGGAGGCCTCACAGATACGCAGTATTTT	CASSFLAGGLTDTQYF
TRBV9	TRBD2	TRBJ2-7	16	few	TGTGCCAGCAGCGTAGGTGTGGGGACTAGTTGGAACGAGCAGTACTTC	CASSVGVGTSWNEQYF
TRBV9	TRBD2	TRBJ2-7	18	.	TGTGCCAGCAGCGTAGGTGGAACTAGCGGGAGTCCAACCTACGAGCAGTACTTC	CASSVGGTSGSPTYEQYF
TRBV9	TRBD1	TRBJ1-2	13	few	TGTGCCAGCCAAGACAGGGGGGACTATGGCTACACCTTC	CASQDRGDYGYTF
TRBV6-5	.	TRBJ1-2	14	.	TGTGCCAGCAGGGCAACAGTGTTATACTATGGCTACACCTTC	CASRATVLYYGYTF
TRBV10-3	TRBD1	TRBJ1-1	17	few	TGTGCCATCAGTAACCCAGGGGGCGTGAGACCGAACACTGAAGCTTTCTTT	CAISNPGGVRPNTEAFF
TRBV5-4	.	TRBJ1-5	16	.	TGTGCCAGCAGCACCGGGACGGATAATAGCAATCAGCCCCAGCATTTT	CASSTGTDNSNQPQHF
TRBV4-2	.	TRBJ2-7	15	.	TGTGCCAGCAGCCAAGATCGGGACGGACCCTACGAGCAGTACTTC	CASSQDRDGPYEQYF
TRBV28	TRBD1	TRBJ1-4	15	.	TGTGCCAGCAGTTTGGGGGACAGGGGTGATGAAAAACTGTTTTTT	CASSLGDRGDEKLFF
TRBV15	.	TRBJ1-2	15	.	TGTGCCACCAGCAGAGATCGGGGGCTTGGCTATGGCTACACCTTC	CATSRDRGLGYGYTF
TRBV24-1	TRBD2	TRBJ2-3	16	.	TGTGCCACTGGGACTAGCGGAAGAATTAGCACAGATACGCAGTATTTT	CATGTSGRISTDTQYF
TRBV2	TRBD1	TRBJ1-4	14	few	TGTGCCAGCAACAGGGGAGGGACTAATGAAAAACTGTTTTTT	CASNRGGTNEKLFF
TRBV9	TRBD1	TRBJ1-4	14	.	TGTGCCAGCAGCCCAGGGGGGAGACACGAAAAACTGTTTTTT	CASSPGGRHEKLFF
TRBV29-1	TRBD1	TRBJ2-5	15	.	TGCAGCGTTGAAGCCTCACCAGGGGGCGGTGAGACCCAGTACTTC	CSVEASPGGGETQYF
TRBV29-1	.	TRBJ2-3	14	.	TGCAGCGTTGACACCGACGGAGGACCAGATACGCAGTATTTT	CSVDTDGGPDTQYF
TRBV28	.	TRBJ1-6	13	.	TGTGCCAGCAGTTTAGAGGACCTTTCACCCCTCCACTTT	CASSLEDLSPLHF
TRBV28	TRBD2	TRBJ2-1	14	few	TGTGCCAGCAGTACGGGACTAGTGCACAATGAGCAGTTCTTC	CASSTGLVHNEQFF
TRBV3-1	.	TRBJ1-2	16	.	TGTGCCAGCAGCCATCCCGGGACCGCCGGATACTATGGCTACACCTTC	CASSHPGTAGYYGYTF
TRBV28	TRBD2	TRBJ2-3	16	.	TGTGCCAGCAGTTCTGGACTAGCGGTAGGCACAGATACGCAGTATTTT	CASSSGLAVGTDTQYF
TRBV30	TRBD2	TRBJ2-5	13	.	TGTGCCTGGAGTGCAAGCGGGAGAGAGACCCAGTACTTC	CAWSASGRETQYF
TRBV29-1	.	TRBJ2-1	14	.	TGCAGCGTTCGGACGAGCAGCTCCTACAATGAGCAGTTCTTC	CSVRTSSSYNEQFF
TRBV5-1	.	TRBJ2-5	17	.	TGCGCCAGCAGCCGAGGACAGGTCGGGGGACGACGGGAGACCCAGTACTTC	CASSRGQVGGRRETQYF